The 9 T cell receptor beta chains below all came from one sample that was sequenced in a study of molecular identifiers for immune sequencing clone quantification. MiXCR, run by TCRdb on the PCR reads, gives a single entry per CDR3 protein. The repertoire holds about 65,000 distinct CDR3 sequences, with 15% to 20% as singletons. The sample taken for sequencing was naive CD8+ T cells from blood, with Jurkat cell RNA spiked in. Documented subset: FACS-sorted CD8+CD4-CCR7+CD45RA+ naive T cells. Receptors originate from a human donor in good health. Some libraries in this study had Jurkat cell RNA spiked in.

This clonotype came up many times. The V call is TRBV29-1, the J call TRBJ1-4, with 7 bases aligning to TRBD1. V lost 4 bases and J lost 6; bases outside the gene matches: 5. Germline CDR1 and CDR2: SQVTM and ANQGSEA. CDR3 length: 13 amino acids. The CDR3 bases are TGCAGCGTTGGACAGGGAGGGGATGAAAAACTGTTTTTT. Its translation is CSVGQGGDEKLFF.

With regard to this clonotype: A read error is possible here, since a much larger clone lies one base away. The J gene is TRBJ2-7, the V gene TRBV5-6; D is unresolved. The germline V gene has CDR1 SGHDT and CDR2 YYEEEE. CDR3 length: 11 amino acids. The CDR3 protein is CASSSLEERYF. CDR3 DNA: TGTGCCAGCAGCTCCCTAGAGGAGCGGTACTTC.

In its sample, this clonotype was seen many times. J is TRBJ2-7 and V is TRBV29-1; possible D gene TRBD2, 5 bases. CDR3 size: 13 residues. Looked up from germline, CDR1 is SQVTM and CDR2 is ANQGSEA. V was shortened by 4 bases and J by 3 bases, with 13 bases between the two germline ends. In nucleotides, the CDR3 is TGCAGCGTTGCTGGTCTAGCAGTCTACGAGCAGTACTTC. This sequence encodes CSVAGLAVYEQYF.

There are many counts of this clonotype. V usage is TRBV29-1 and J usage is TRBJ1-2; a weak D match, TRBD1 (5 bases). The ends were cut back, 2 bases at V and 2 bases at J, with 6 bases in the middle. CDR3 length equals 12 residues. CDR1 and CDR2 from the germline V gene are SQVTM and ANQGSEA. CDR3 DNA: TGCAGCGTTGAATGGGGGAACTATGGCTACACCTTC. Protein product: CSVEWGNYGYTF.

Comment on this clonotype: A read error may explain this, as a much larger clone is one base away. This rearrangement joins TRBV3-1 to TRBJ1-1; weak D call: TRBD1 (6 bases). Germline CDR1 reads LGHDT; CDR2 reads YNNKEL (reference sequence). Trimming took off 4 bases at V and 12 bases at J, with 24 bases between the two ends. The CDR3 runs to 15 residues. The CDR3 reads CASSLVPGTRVGTFF. CDR3 nucleotides: TGTGCCAGCAGCCTCGTCCCCGGGACAAGGGTTGGGACTTTCTTT.

This clonotype was recorded many times. The chain uses TRBV30 and TRBJ2-3, with D unclear. The V gene lost 8 bases and the J gene lost 2 bases, with 5 bases spanning the gap. Looked up from germline, CDR1 is GTSNPN and CDR2 is SVGIG (reference sequence). This CDR3 contains 10 residues. The CDR3 region is CATDTDTQYF. The CDR3 nucleotides read TGTGCCACCGACACAGATACGCAGTATTTT.

This clonotype was counted at least ten times. The chain links TRBV7-2 to TRBJ2-7; perhaps TRBD1 as D (5 bases). The germline V gene encodes CDR1 SGHTA and CDR2 FQGNSA. This CDR3 contains 14 residues. V was pared by 0 bases and J by 4 bases, with 10 bases between. In nucleotides, the CDR3 is TGTGCCAGCAGCTTAGCGGGGCCTGGGTACGAGCAGTACTTC. It encodes CASSLAGPGYEQYF.

This clonotype was seen a few times. This chain joins TRBV4-1 and TRBJ2-7; D perhaps matches TRBD2 (6 bases). Germline V gene lookup returns CDR1 MGHRA and CDR2 YSYEKL. The CDR3 runs 15 residues. V gave up 3 bases and J gave up 0 bases, with 12 bases separating them. The CDR3 protein is CASSHGTQSSYEQYF. In nucleotides, the CDR3 is TGCGCCAGCAGCCACGGGACTCAGAGCTCCTACGAGCAGTACTTC.

This clonotype appeared many times. The V and J genes are TRBV27 and TRBJ1-1, with D perhaps TRBD1 (5 bases). With 3 bases removed from V and 7 bases from J, the gap between germline ends came to 15 bases. CDR3 length: 14 residues. Germline CDR1 MNHEY, CDR2 SMNVEV (reference sequence). DNA for the CDR3: TGTGCCAGCAGTTTGGACCCGAGGGGCGTTGAAGCTTTCTTT. This gives the protein CASSLDPRGVEAFF.